Following are 25 T cell receptor beta chains from one sample sequenced in a study of blood T cell repertoires in COVID-19. Using immunoSEQ multiplex PCR, the repertoire was profiled, and TCRdb retains in-frame clones only, with some absent. The table has 99,000 or so clones, about 87% seen once. Sequencing was performed on peripheral blood. Receptor source: a man aged 45-60 years with acute or convalescent COVID-19.

The chain couples TRBV18 to TRBJ1-5, with a tentative D call TRBD1 (5 bases). Trimming cost V 6 bases and J 6 bases, with 15 bases left between them. Germline loops: CDR1 KGHSH, CDR2 LQKENI. The CDR3 loop spans 14 amino acids. CDR3 region: CASSWGGVGQPQHF. Here the CDR3 DNA reads TGTGCCAGCTCGTGGGGCGGGGTCGGTCAGCCCCAGCATTTT. Combining the CDR3 with reference TRBV18 and TRBJ1-5 gives the whole variable domain NAGVMQNPRHLVRRRGQEARLRCSPMKGHSHVYWYRQLPEEGLKFMVYLQKENIIDESGMPKERFSAEFPKEGPSILRIQQVVRGDSAAYFCASSWGGVGQPQHFGDGTRLSIL.

The chain employs TRBV2 and TRBJ2-1; D not certain. CDR1 is SNHLY, CDR2 FYNNEI, per germline. There are 12 residues in the CDR3. Trimming removed 7 bases from V and 4 bases from J, with 8 bases in between. In DNA form, the CDR3 reads TGTGCCAGCAACAGAGTTTACAATGAGCAGTTCTTC. Encoded protein: CASNRVYNEQFF.

The chain carries TRBV5-4 and TRBJ2-3, with 8 bases matching TRBD2. The CDR3 extends over 14 amino acids. CDR1 and CDR2 from the germline V gene are SGHNT and YYREEE (reference sequence). With 2 bases clipped from V and 4 bases from J, the junction kept 3 bases outside the gene matches. In DNA form, the CDR3 reads TGTGCCAGCAGCTTTGGCGGGAGGCCAGATACGCAGTATTTT. Translating it yields CASSFGGRPDTQYF.

This clone was counted a few times. This chain links TRBV10-2 with TRBJ1-6; 12 nucleotides line up with TRBD1. Unmatched junction bases numbered 3, after V lost 0 bases and J lost 9 bases. The CDR3 covers 16 residues. The germline gives CDR1 WSHSY, CDR2 SAAADI. DNA of the CDR3: TGCGCCAGCAGTGAGTCGATGGGACAGGGGGCTTCACCCCTCCACTTT. It yields the protein CASSESMGQGASPLHF.

The rearrangement joins TRBV7-8 to TRBJ2-5; TRBD2 aligns across 7 bases. The V gene's germline CDR1 is SGHVS and CDR2 FQNEAQ. The ends lost 2 bases at V and 5 bases at J; junction bases unmatched: 8. There are 15 residues in the CDR3. CDR3 residues: CASSLYRGGRETQYF. The CDR3 nucleotides read TGTGCCAGCAGCTTATATCGCGGGGGTAGGGAGACCCAGTACTTC.

The chain uses TRBV5-4 and TRBJ2-5; D possibly corresponds to TRBD1 (6 bases). V lost 0 bases, J lost 4 bases, and 13 bases lay in between. Germline V CDR1 and CDR2: SGHNT, YYREEE (reference sequence). This CDR3 contains 15 residues. This CDR3 reads CASSLARQVGETQYF. CDR3 DNA sequence: TGTGCCAGCAGCTTGGCCAGACAGGTCGGAGAGACCCAGTACTTC.

The CDR3 sequence: CSVEGLAGGSILADTQYF. The CDR3 DNA reads as TGCAGCGTTGAAGGACTAGCGGGAGGGTCGATATTGGCAGATACGCAGTATTTT. V gene TRBV29-1 combines with J gene TRBJ2-3, with 14 bases fitting TRBD2. This CDR3 spans 18 amino acids. V dropped 1 base and J dropped 4; count of bases not matched to a gene: 10. Germline assignment: CDR1 SQVTM and CDR2 ANQGSEA.

The V and J genes are TRBV6-5 and TRBJ2-4, with 9 bases aligning to TRBD1. With 6 bases clipped from V and 6 bases from J, the junction kept 0 bases outside the gene matches. The CDR3 spans 12 residues. In germline, CDR1 is MNHEY, CDR2 SVGAGI. The CDR3 coding sequence is TGTGCCAGCAGGACAGGGGGAAACATTCAGTACTTC. This gives the protein CASRTGGNIQYF.

The V gene is TRBV9, the J gene TRBJ2-3; D not certain. This CDR3 is 14 amino acids long. Germline values: CDR1 SGDLS, CDR2 YYNGEE. V was pared by 0 bases and J by 0 bases, with 5 bases between. Here the CDR3 reads CASSVERSTDTQYF. The DNA for the CDR3 is TGTGCCAGCAGCGTAGAGAGGAGCACAGATACGCAGTATTTT.

This sequence joins TRBV7-2 and TRBJ2-1, with 7 positions matching TRBD2. V lost 5 bases and J lost 5; bases outside the gene matches: 9. This CDR3 is built from 15 residues. Germline V gene data show CDR1 as SGHTA and CDR2 as FQGNSA. CDR3 nucleotides: TGTGCCAGCAGCGCCAAGGGACTACCCAACAATGAGCAGTTCTTC. Protein sequence: CASSAKGLPNNEQFF.

V usage is TRBV6-6 and J usage is TRBJ1-6, with D possibly TRBD1 on 6 matching bases. V was clipped by 4 bases and J by 8 bases, with 9 bases between them. The CDR3 has 13 residues. Germline V gives CDR1 MNHNY, CDR2 SVGAGI (reference sequence). This CDR3 is CASSLGQYSPLHF. The CDR3 DNA reads TGTGCCAGCAGTTTAGGACAGTATTCACCCCTCCACTTT.

V usage is TRBV4-1 and J usage is TRBJ1-2; D possibly corresponds to TRBD1 (5 bases). Germline V CDR1 and CDR2: MGHRA, YSYEKL. CDR3 size: 17 residues. Trimming removed 1 base at V and 1 base at J, with 16 bases between. The CDR3 sequence is CASSQALTDKRNYGYTF. CDR3 bases: TGCGCCAGCAGCCAAGCCCTCACGGACAAGCGTAACTATGGCTACACCTTC.

J is TRBJ2-1 and V is TRBV2, with D perhaps TRBD1 (6 bases). V lost 4 bases to trimming and J lost 13 bases, with 14 bases between them. The CDR3 length is 12 residues. Germline loops: CDR1 SNHLY, CDR2 FYNNEI. The CDR3 protein is CASSGQGPHQFF. The CDR3 region has the DNA TGTGCCAGCAGTGGGCAGGGGCCTCACCAGTTCTTC.

This chain's CDR3 is CASSYRVGDSGNTIYF. The CDR3 coding sequence is TGTGCCAGCAGCTACAGGGTAGGGGACTCTGGAAACACCATATATTTT. This rearrangement joins TRBV7-3 to TRBJ1-3; the D gene is possibly TRBD1 (6 bases). CDR3 size: 16 residues. Germline V gene lookup returns CDR1 SGHTA and CDR2 FQGTGA. V was shortened by 4 bases and J by 0 bases, with 13 bases between the two germline ends.

Only a few counts were recorded for this clone. CDR3 sequence reads: CASSYTSTEAFF. CDR3 in DNA: TGTGCCAGCAGTTACACCTCCACTGAAGCTTTCTTT. V gene TRBV2 combines with J gene TRBJ1-1; D remains ambiguous. From germline, CDR1 is SNHLY and CDR2 FYNNEI. This CDR3 region has 12 residues. V was clipped by 5 bases and J by 4 bases, with 8 bases between them.

V gene TRBV2 combines with J gene TRBJ2-2; 8 nucleotides align to TRBD1. Unmatched junction bases numbered 8, after V lost 3 bases and J lost 5 bases. Germline CDR1 is SNHLY and CDR2 is FYNNEI. The CDR3 length is 16 residues. This CDR3 reads CASSETGALKTGELFF. CDR3 in DNA: TGTGCCAGCAGTGAGACAGGGGCGTTAAAGACCGGGGAGCTGTTTTTT. Using reference TRBV2 and TRBJ2-2 for the parts outside the CDR3, the full variable domain is EPEVTQTPSHQVTQMGQEVILRCVPISNHLYFYWYRQILGQKVEFLVSFYNNEISEKSEIFDDQFSVERPDGSNFTLKIRSTKLEDSAMYFCASSETGALKTGELFFGEGSRLTVL.

This chain joins TRBV29-1 and TRBJ2-1, with 8 bases matching TRBD2. Germline CDR1 and CDR2: SQVTM and ANQGSEA. The CDR3 length is 13 residues. Trimming cost V 3 bases and J 13 bases; bases outside gene matches: 11. CDR3 sequence: CSVEWLAGSLQFF. CDR3 nucleotides: TGCAGCGTTGAGTGGCTAGCGGGTAGCCTACAGTTCTTC.

The chain combines TRBV27 with TRBJ2-1; possible D gene TRBD2, 6 bases. Germline V gene lookup returns CDR1 MNHEY and CDR2 SMNVEV (reference sequence). CDR3 length: 16 residues. The V and J ends lost 1 base and 3 bases respectively, with 13 bases between them. As DNA, the CDR3 is TGTGCCAGCAGTTTATTGGCGGGACTCAACTACAATGAGCAGTTCTTC. Protein sequence: CASSLLAGLNYNEQFF.

The chain recombines TRBV2 with TRBJ2-5, with D unresolved. The CDR3 runs to 13 residues. Trimming pared 6 bases from V and 2 bases from J, leaving 10 bases between. Germline CDR1 SNHLY, CDR2 FYNNEI. The CDR3 nucleotides are TGTGCCAGCAGCCGACTTGGTCAAGAGACCCAGTACTTC. Its translation: CASSRLGQETQYF.

The J gene is TRBJ2-7, the V gene TRBV5-4; no reliable D call. The germline V gene has CDR1 SGHNT and CDR2 YYREEE (reference sequence). Trimming shortened V by 0 bases and J by 0 bases, and 4 bases separated the two germline ends. CDR3 length equals 13 residues. The CDR3: CASSLDGSYEQYF. For the CDR3, the DNA is TGTGCCAGCAGCTTGGACGGCTCCTACGAGCAGTACTTC.

This clone was observed a handful of times. The chain couples TRBV3-1 (or the pseudogene TRBV3-2) to TRBJ2-2; D is ambiguous. The CDR3 loop spans 13 amino acids. The germline gives CDR1 LGHDT, CDR2 YNNKEL (reference sequence). Deletions cut 1 base from V and 5 bases from J, with 5 bases between. CDR3 sequence: CASSQVRTGELFF. The CDR3 nucleotides are TGTGCCAGCAGCCAAGTGAGAACCGGGGAGCTGTTTTTT.

The chain combines TRBV7-8 with TRBJ2-3; the match to TRBD2 covers 11 bases. The trim removed 1 base at V and 2 bases at J, leaving 8 bases unmatched. The CDR3 spans 18 residues. Germline lookup yields CDR1 SGHVS and CDR2 FQNEAQ. In nucleotides, the CDR3 is TGTGCCAGCAGCTTAGTAAGGGGGACTAGCGGTAACACAGATACGCAGTATTTT. Amino acids: CASSLVRGTSGNTDTQYF.

The chain combines TRBV7-6 with TRBJ2-1; TRBD1 matches 11 bases. J was trimmed by 0 bases and V by 5 bases; bases with no gene match: 0. CDR3 size: 15 residues. Germline V gene data show CDR1 as SGHVS and CDR2 as FNYEAQ. The CDR3 region is CASSGTGGSYNEQFF. CDR3 nucleotides: TGTGCCAGCAGCGGGACAGGGGGCTCCTACAATGAGCAGTTCTTC.

This clone was seen just once. This sequence joins TRBV6-5 and TRBJ1-1; perhaps TRBD1 as D (5 bases). V lost 6 bases, J lost 1 base, and 12 bases lay in between. This CDR3 has 14 amino acids. The germline CDR1 and CDR2 sequences are MNHEY and SVGAGI. The CDR3 sequence is CASRSEGPNTEAFF. The CDR3 DNA follows: TGTGCCAGCAGATCGGAGGGGCCGAACACTGAAGCTTTCTTT.

This chain connects TRBV7-6 to TRBJ2-5; 8 positions match TRBD1. The trim removed 5 bases at V and 3 bases at J, leaving 14 bases unmatched. The CDR3 loop spans 17 amino acids. Germline V gene data show CDR1 as SGHVS and CDR2 as FNYEAQ. The CDR3 loop reads CASSPYLLGQEKETQYF. The CDR3 DNA is TGTGCCAGCAGCCCTTATCTATTGGGACAGGAAAAAGAGACCCAGTACTTC.